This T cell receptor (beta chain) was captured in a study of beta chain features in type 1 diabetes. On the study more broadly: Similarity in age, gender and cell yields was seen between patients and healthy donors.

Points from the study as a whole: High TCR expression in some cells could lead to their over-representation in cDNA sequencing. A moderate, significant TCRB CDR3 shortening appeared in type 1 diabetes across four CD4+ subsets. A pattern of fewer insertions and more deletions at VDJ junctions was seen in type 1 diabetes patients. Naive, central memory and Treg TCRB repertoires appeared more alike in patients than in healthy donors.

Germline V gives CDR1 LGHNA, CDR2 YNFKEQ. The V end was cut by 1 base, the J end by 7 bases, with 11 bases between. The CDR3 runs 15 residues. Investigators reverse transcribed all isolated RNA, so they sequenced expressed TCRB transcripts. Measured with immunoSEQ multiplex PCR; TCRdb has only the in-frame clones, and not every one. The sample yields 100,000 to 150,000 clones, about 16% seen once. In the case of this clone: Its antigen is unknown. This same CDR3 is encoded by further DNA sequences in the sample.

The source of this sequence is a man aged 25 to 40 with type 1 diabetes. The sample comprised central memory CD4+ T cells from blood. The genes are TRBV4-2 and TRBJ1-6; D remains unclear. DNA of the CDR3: TGTGCCAGCAGCCAAGCTAGGGTTGGGAATTCACCCCTCCACTTT. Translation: CASSQARVGNSPLHF.